This T cell receptor (beta chain) appears in the sequencing data of a study of blood T cell repertoires in COVID-19. As for the study in general: Researchers got acute and convalescent COVID-19 samples from the United States, Italy and Spain. PBMCs, B-cell-depleted T cells, or T cells were the source of the cDNA or gDNA that made up the material.

This CDR3 comprises 13 residues. With 0 bases clipped from V and 6 bases from J, the junction kept 2 bases outside the gene matches. Germline CDR1 is SGHRS and CDR2 is YFSETQ. Comments on this clone: The sample has other DNA sequences that encode this CDR3 too.

Under the authors' procedure: By means of reference gene primer amplification, nucleated cell counts were estimated. Clones were read by immunoSEQ multiplex PCR, and TCRdb kept only the in-frame ones, dropping some. V and J calls and clone size follow that table, whereas D and trimming were derived from the DNA. The data show about 250,000 clones, with roughly nine tenths seen just once and about 4.5% held by the top ten. The receptor was derived from a middle-aged woman who had recovered from COVID-19. This sequence joins TRBV5-1 and TRBJ1-2, with 7 positions matching TRBD1. The source material was peripheral blood. The CDR3 is CASSLGQGDGYTF. CDR3 coding DNA: TGCGCCAGCAGCTTGGGGCAGGGGGATGGCTACACCTTC.